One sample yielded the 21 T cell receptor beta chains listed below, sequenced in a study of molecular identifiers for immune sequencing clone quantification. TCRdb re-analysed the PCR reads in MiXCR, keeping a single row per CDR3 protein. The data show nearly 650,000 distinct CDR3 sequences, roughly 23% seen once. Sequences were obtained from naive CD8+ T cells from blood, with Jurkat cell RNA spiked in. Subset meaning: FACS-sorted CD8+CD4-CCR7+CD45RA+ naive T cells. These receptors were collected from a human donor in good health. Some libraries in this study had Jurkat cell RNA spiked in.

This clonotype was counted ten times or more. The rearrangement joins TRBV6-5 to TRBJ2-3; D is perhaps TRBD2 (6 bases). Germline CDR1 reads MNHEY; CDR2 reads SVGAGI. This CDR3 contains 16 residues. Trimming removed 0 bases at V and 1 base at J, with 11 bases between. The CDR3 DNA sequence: TGTGCCAGCAGTTACTCAGGCGGGGCGGGCACAGATACGCAGTATTTT. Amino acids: CASSYSGGAGTDTQYF.

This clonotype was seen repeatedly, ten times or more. As DNA, the CDR3 is TGCAGCGTTGAATCGGACAGGCAAGAGACCCAGTACTTC. Its translation: CSVESDRQETQYF. V is TRBV29-1 and J is TRBJ2-5; 7 positions match TRBD1. The V gene's germline CDR1 is SQVTM and CDR2 ANQGSEA. Unmatched junction bases numbered 2, after V lost 2 bases and J lost 2 bases. The CDR3 extends over 13 amino acids.

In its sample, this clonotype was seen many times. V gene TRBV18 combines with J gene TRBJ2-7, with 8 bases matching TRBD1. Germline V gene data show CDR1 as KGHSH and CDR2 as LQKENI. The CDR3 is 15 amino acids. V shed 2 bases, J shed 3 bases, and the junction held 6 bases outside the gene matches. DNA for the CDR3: TGTGCCAGCTCACCAGGGGCAGGGGGCAACTACGAGCAGTACTTC. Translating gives CASSPGAGGNYEQYF.

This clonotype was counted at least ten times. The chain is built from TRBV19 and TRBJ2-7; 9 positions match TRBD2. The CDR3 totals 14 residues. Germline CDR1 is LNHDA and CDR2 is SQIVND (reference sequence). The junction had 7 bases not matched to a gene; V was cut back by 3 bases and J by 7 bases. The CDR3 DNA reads TGTGCCAGTAGTATCGCAGCGGGGGGTACTGAGCAGTACTTC. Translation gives CASSIAAGGTEQYF.

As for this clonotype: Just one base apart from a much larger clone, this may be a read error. DNA for the CDR3: TGTGCCAGCAGTGGCCGATTCGATACGCAGTATTTT. Translation: CASSGRFDTQYF. The chain recombines TRBV2 with TRBJ2-3, with unresolved D. CDR3 length: 12 residues. V was clipped by 4 bases and J by 6 bases, with 8 bases between them. Germline assignment: CDR1 SNHLY and CDR2 FYNNEI.

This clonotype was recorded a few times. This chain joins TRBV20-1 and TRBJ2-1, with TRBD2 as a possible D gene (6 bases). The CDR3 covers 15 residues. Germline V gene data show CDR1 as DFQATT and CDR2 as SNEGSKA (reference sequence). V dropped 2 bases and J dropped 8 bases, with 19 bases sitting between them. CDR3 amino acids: CSARPSPGVLDEQFF. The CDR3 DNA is TGCAGTGCTAGACCCTCTCCGGGGGTCTTGGATGAGCAGTTCTTC.

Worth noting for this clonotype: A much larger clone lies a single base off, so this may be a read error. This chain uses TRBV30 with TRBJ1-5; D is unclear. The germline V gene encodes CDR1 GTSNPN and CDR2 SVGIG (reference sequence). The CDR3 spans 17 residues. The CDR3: CAWSVLGPAYSNQPPHF. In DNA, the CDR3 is TGTGCCTGGAGTGTATTGGGCCCCGCGTATAGCAATCAGCCCCCGCATTTT.

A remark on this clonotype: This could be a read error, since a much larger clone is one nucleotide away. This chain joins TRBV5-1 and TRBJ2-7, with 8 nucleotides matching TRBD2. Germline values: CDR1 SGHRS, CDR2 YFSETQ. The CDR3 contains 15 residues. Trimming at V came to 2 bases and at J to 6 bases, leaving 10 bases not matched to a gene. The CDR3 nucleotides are TGCGCCAGCAGCTTCACGCAGCGGGAGCTTGGCGAGCAGTACTTC. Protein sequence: CASSFTQRELGEQYF.

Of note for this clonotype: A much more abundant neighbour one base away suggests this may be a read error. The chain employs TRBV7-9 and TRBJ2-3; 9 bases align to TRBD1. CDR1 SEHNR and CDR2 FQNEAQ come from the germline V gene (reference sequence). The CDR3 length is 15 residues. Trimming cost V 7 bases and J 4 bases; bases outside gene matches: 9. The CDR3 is CASNQGDREPDTQYF. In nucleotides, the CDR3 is TGTGCCAGCAACCAGGGGGACAGGGAACCAGATACGCAGTATTTT.

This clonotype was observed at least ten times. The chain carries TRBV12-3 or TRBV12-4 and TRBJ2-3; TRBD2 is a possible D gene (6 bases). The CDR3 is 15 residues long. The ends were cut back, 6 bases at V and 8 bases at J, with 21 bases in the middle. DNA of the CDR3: TGTGCCAGCAGACCCGGGACCACTGGAGCGGGTACGCAGTATTTT. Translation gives CASRPGTTGAGTQYF.

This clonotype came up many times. CDR3 in amino acids: CASSLGVRGAGETQYF. The CDR3 coding sequence is TGTGCCAGCAGCTTAGGTGTTCGTGGGGCTGGAGAGACCCAGTACTTC. The chain links TRBV7-3 to TRBJ2-5; a possible D gene is TRBD1 (5 bases). V was shortened by 2 bases and J by 4 bases, with 17 bases between the two germline ends. This CDR3 is built from 16 residues. Germline CDR1 and CDR2: SGHTA and FQGTGA.

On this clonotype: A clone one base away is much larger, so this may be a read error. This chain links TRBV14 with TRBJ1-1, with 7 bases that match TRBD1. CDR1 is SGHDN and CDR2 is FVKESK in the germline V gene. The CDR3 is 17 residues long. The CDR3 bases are TGTGCCAGCAGCCAACTTCAGGGGGTTGCCTTGAACACTGAAGCTCTCTTT. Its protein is CASSQLQGVALNTEALF.

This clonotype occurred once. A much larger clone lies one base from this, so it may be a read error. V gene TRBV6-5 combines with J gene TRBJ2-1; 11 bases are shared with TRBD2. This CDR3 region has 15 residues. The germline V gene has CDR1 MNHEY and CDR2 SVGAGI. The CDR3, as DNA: TGTGCCAGCAGTCTTACTAGCGGGAGTAGCCATGAGCAGCTCTTC. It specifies CASSLTSGSSHEQLF.

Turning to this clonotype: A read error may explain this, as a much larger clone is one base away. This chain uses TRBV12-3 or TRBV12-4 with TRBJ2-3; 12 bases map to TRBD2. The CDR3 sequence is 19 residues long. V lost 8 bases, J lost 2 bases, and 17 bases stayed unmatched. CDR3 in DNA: TGTGCCAGCGGTGCGGGCCCCTTGACTAGCGGGGGAAACACAGATACGCAGTATTTT. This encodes CASGAGPLTSGGNTDTQYF.

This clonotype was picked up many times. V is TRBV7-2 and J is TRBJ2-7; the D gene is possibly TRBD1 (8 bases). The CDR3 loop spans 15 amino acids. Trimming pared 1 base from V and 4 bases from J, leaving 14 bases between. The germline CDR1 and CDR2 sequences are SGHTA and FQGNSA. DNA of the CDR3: TGTGCCAGCAGCTTAGGACAGGGGAGGGGGTACGAGCAGTACTTC. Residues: CASSLGQGRGYEQYF.

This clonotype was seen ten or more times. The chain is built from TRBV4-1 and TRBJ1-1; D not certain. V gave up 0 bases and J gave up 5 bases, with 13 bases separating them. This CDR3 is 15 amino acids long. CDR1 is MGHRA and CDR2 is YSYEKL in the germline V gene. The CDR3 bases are TGCGCCAGCAGCCAAGAAATCCCCGCCGTGACTGAAGCTTTCTTT. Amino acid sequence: CASSQEIPAVTEAFF.

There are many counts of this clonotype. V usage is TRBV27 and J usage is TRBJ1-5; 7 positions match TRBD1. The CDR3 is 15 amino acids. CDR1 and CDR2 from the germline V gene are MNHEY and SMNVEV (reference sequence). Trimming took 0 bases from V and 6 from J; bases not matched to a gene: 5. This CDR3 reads CASSLSRGPGQPQHF. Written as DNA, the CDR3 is TGTGCCAGCAGTTTATCAAGGGGGCCGGGTCAGCCCCAGCATTTT.

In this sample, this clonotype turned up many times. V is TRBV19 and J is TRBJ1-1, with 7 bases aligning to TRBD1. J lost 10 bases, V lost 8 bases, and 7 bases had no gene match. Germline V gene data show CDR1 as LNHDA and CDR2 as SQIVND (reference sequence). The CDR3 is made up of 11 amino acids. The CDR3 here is CASDKQGTAFF. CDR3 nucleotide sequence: TGTGCCAGTGACAAACAGGGGACAGCTTTCTTT.

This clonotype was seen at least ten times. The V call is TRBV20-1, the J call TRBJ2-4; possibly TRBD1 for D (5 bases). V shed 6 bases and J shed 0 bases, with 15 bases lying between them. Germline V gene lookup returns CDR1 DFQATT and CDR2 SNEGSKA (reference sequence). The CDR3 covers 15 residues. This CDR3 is CSAEYRFLAKNIQYF. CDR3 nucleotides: TGCAGTGCCGAATACAGGTTCCTAGCCAAAAACATTCAGTACTTC.

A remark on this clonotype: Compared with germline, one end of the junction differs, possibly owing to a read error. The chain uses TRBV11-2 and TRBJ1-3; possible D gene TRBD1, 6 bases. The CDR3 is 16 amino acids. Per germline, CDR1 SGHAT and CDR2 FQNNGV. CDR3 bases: TGTGCCAGCGGCTTAACCGGGACACTCTCTGGAAACACCATATATTTT. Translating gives CASGLTGTLSGNTIYF.

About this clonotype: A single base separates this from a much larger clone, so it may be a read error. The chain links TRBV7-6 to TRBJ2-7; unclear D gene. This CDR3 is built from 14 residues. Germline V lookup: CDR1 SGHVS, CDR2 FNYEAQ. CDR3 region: CASSPGTWVYGQYF. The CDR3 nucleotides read TGTGCCAGCAGCCCGGGCACGTGGGTGTACGGGCAGTACTTC.